These 4 T cell receptor beta chains came from one sample sequenced in a study of human T cells and chemical hapten exposure (dated by TCRdb to the early 2020s). What the time point label conveys for this sample: patch test 3, about 24 weeks after DPC sensitization. The sample's treatment or condition, from its label and the paper: therapeutic diphenylcyclopropenone sensitization with weekly scalp DPC. The library was built by means of RACE. The data were produced on a NextSeq 500. TCRdb redid the processing of the public reads, applying fastp at Q25 and MiXCR, and retained in-frame beta chains. Entries are consolidated by CDR3 protein sequence, retaining the most common genes and DNA. For this sample the table gives about 170,000 distinct CDR3 sequences, of which approximately 30% were detected only once. The ten largest clonotypes hold about 2.1% of the sample. Here the sequenced sample was whole blood, taken in connection with sensitization to the hapten diphenylcyclopropenone (DPC). The receptor set was obtained from a woman between 18 and 29 years old with alopecia areata. Some clones in this sample may be carry-over from other donors' samples.

V usage is TRBV6-2 or TRBV6-3 and J usage is TRBJ1-5; 7 bases align to TRBD1. The CDR3 sequence is 15 residues long. Germline V gene sequence: CDR1 MNHEY, CDR2 SVGEGT. The V gene end was trimmed by 5 bases and the J gene end by 4 bases; junction bases not matched to a gene: 8. The CDR3 reads CASSTDRLGNQPQHF. The CDR3 nucleotides read TGTGCCAGCAGTACGGACAGGTTGGGGAATCAGCCCCAGCATTTT.

The chain links TRBV9 to TRBJ1-1; 10 bases are a match to TRBD1. CDR1 is SGDLS, CDR2 YYNGEE, per germline. The CDR3 runs 15 residues. The junction had 7 bases not matched to a gene; V was cut back by 4 bases and J by 4 bases. The CDR3 DNA reads as TGTGCCAGCAGCTCCGGGACAGGGGTTAGCACTGAAGCTTTCTTT. Translated, it gives CASSSGTGVSTEAFF.

This rearrangement joins TRBV7-2 to TRBJ1-1; 7 bases are a match to TRBD1. Per the germline V gene, CDR1 is SGHTA and CDR2 is FQGNSA. The V and J ends lost 1 base and 10 bases, in that order; junction bases with no gene match: 0. The CDR3 sequence is 11 residues long. The CDR3 reads CASSLGTGAFF. CDR3 in DNA: TGTGCCAGCAGCTTAGGGACAGGAGCTTTCTTT.

The chain employs TRBV28 and TRBJ2-1; 8 bases line up with TRBD2. This CDR3 is 14 amino acids long. Per germline, CDR1 MDHEN and CDR2 SYDVKM. The J segment lost 6 bases and the V segment lost 6 bases, leaving 7 bases of the junction unmatched. Here the CDR3 DNA reads TGTGCCAGCAGGCCCGGGACTAGACCCAATGAGCAGTTCTTC. Translated, it gives CASRPGTRPNEQFF.